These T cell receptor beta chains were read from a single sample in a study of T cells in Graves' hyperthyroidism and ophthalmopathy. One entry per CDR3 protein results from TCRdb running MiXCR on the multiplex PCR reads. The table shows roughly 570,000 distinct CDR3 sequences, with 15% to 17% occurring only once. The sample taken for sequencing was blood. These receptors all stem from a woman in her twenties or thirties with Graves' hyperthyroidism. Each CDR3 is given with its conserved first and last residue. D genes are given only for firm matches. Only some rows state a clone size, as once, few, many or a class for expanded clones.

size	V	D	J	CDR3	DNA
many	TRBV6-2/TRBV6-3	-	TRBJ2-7	CASSRGNAYEQYF	TGTGCCAGCAGTAGAGGTAACGCCTACGAGCAGTACTTC
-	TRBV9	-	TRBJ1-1	CASSAAGTSWKAFF	TGTGCCAGCAGCGCGGCCGGGACATCATGGAAAGCTTTCTTT
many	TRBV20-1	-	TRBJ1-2	CSASARNYGYTF	TGCAGTGCTAGTGCCCGGAACTATGGCTACACCTTC
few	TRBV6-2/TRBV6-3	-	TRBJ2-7	CASSQTGIPYEQYF	TGTGCCAGCAGTCAAACAGGGATTCCCTACGAGCAGTACTTC
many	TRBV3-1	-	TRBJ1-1	CASSLDRTRGTEAFF	TGTGCCAGCAGTCTTGACAGGACCAGGGGCACTGAAGCTTTCTTT
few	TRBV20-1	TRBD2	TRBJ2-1	CSAASLSSGGYNEQFF	TGCAGTGCCGCTAGTTTATCTAGCGGGGGGTACAATGAGCAGTTCTTC
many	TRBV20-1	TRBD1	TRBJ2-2	CSAKGLWDRGQNGELFF	TGCAGTGCCAAGGGGCTGTGGGACAGGGGGCAAAACGGGGAGCTGTTTTTT
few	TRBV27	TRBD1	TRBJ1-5	CASSPGDRGTQPQHF	TGTGCCAGCAGTCCCGGGGACAGGGGAACTCAGCCCCAGCATTTT
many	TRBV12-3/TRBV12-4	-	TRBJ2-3	CASLAGRTDTQYF	TGTGCCAGCCTCGCAGGGAGGACAGATACGCAGTATTTT
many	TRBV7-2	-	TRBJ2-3	CASSFRLVDTQYF	TGTGCCAGCAGCTTCAGGCTAGTAGATACGCAGTATTTT
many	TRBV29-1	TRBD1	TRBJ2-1	CSGDRGENEQFF	TGCAGCGGGGACAGGGGTGAGAATGAGCAGTTCTTC
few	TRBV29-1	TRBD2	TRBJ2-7	CSVVGTSGPTKYEQYF	TGCAGCGTTGTAGGGACTAGCGGCCCAACGAAATACGAGCAGTACTTC
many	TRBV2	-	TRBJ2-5	CASSARQQETQYF	TGTGCCAGCAGTGCGAGGCAGCAAGAGACCCAGTACTTC
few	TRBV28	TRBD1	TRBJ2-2	CASRAGQGSGELFF	TGTGCCAGCAGGGCGGGACAGGGGTCCGGGGAGCTGTTTTTT
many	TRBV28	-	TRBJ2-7	CASSLQGPYEQYF	TGTGCCAGCAGTTTGCAGGGCCCCTACGAGCAGTACTTC
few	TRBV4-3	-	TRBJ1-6	CASSQETAYNSPLHF	TGCGCCAGCAGCCAAGAAACAGCCTATAATTCACCCCTCCACTTT
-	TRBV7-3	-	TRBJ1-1	CASSQQGWDTEAFF	TGTGCCAGCAGCCAACAGGGCTGGGACACTGAAGCTTTCTTT
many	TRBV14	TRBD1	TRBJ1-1	CASSVAGGFAEAFF	TGTGCCAGCAGTGTGGCAGGGGGTTTCGCTGAAGCTTTCTTT
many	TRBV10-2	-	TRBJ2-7	CASSEAYEQYF	TGCGCCAGCAGCGAGGCCTACGAGCAGTACTTC
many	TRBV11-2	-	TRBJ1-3	CASSLAADSGNTIYF	TGTGCCAGCAGCTTAGCGGCGGACTCTGGAAACACCATATATTTT
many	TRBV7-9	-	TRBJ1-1	CASRLGADRTEAFF	TGTGCCAGCAGATTAGGGGCTGACAGGACTGAAGCTTTCTTT
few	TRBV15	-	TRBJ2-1	CATSRVPLGASSYNEQFF	TGTGCCACCAGCAGAGTACCATTAGGGGCGAGCTCCTACAATGAGCAGTTCTTC
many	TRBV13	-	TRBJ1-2	CASSLDPSRYGYTF	TGTGCCAGCAGCTTAGATCCTTCCCGCTATGGCTACACCTTC
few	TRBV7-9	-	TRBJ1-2	CASSLDRELAGYTF	TGTGCCAGCAGCTTAGACAGGGAGTTGGCTGGCTACACCTTC
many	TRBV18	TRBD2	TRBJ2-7	CASSPPGLATSYEQYF	TGTGCCAGCTCACCTCCGGGACTAGCGACTTCCTACGAGCAGTACTTC
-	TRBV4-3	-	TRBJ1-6	CASSQEEGVGRGALHF	TGCGCCAGCAGCCAAGAGGAAGGGGTAGGGAGAGGGGCCCTCCACTTT
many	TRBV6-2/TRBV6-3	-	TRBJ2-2	CASSYLLANANTGELFF	TGTGCCAGCAGTTACCTCCTAGCGAATGCGAACACCGGGGAGCTGTTTTTT
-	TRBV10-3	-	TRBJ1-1	CATAMNTEAFF	TGTGCCACAGCGATGAACACTGAAGCTTTCTTT
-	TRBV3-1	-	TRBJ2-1	CASSQYPQPGSSYNEQFF	TGTGCCAGCAGCCAATACCCCCAACCCGGGAGCTCCTACAATGAGCAGTTCTTC
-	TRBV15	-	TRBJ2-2	CATSRSGDTGELFF	TGTGCCACCAGCAGATCAGGCGACACCGGGGAGCTGTTTTTT
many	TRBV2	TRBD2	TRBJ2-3	CAISSGRVTDTQYF	TGTGCCATCAGTAGCGGGAGGGTAACAGATACGCAGTATTTT